The clone carrying this TCR beta chain was seen only a few times. TCRdb re-called the 5' RACE reads with MiXCR, one entry per CDR3 protein. The top ten clones hold about 15% of a sample with 450,000 to 650,000 distinct CDR3 sequences, 21% of them seen once. The CDR3 length is 19 residues. V gave up 0 bases and J gave up 4 bases, with 19 bases separating them. Germline values: CDR1 MGHRA, CDR2 YSYEKL. These data originate in a study of T cells after yellow fever vaccination. The rearrangement joins TRBV4-1 to TRBJ2-6; TRBD1 is a possible D gene (5 bases). The source material was PBMCs, sampled roughly 20 days after the first yellow fever vaccination. This sequence originates from a young man who received the YFV17D yellow fever vaccine. In DNA, the CDR3 is TGCGCCAGCAGCCAAGAATCGTCCCAAAGACAGTCAGGGGCCAACGTCCTGACTTTC. Translation: CASSQESSQRQSGANVLTF.